The 28 T cell receptor beta chains presented below share a single source sample, sequenced in a study of identifying expanded T cells in peripheral blood. Clones were sequenced by immunoSEQ multiplex PCR, and TCRdb holds only the in-frame ones, with some missing. The sample contains 95,000 to 100,000 clones, 70% to 90% of which appear only once. Sequencing was performed on blood. Receptor source: a person aged 18-70 years in good health.

The J gene is TRBJ1-5, the V gene TRBV4-3; unclear D gene. CDR1 and CDR2 (germline): LGHNA, YSLEER. The V gene lost 0 bases and the J gene lost 3 bases, with 9 bases spanning the gap. The CDR3 is made up of 15 amino acids. This CDR3 is CASSQDLGPNQPQHF. The CDR3 region has the DNA TGCGCCAGCAGCCAAGATCTTGGTCCCAATCAGCCCCAGCATTTT.

This chain connects TRBV7-2 to TRBJ2-7; TRBD1 matches 9 bases. Trimming took 5 bases from V and 0 from J; bases not matched to a gene: 14. Germline V lookup: CDR1 SGHTA, CDR2 FQGNSA. The CDR3 is 18 amino acids. CDR3 bases: TGTGCCAGCAGCCCGGACAGGGGTGCTAGCGGTAGCTCCTACGAGCAGTACTTC. Its protein product is CASSPDRGASGSSYEQYF.

The chain links TRBV5-4 to TRBJ2-1; TRBD1 might be the D (6 bases). The V gene lost 0 bases and the J gene lost 6 bases, with 10 bases spanning the gap. There are 14 residues in the CDR3. Germline V gene sequence: CDR1 SGHNT, CDR2 YYREEE (reference sequence). The CDR3 sequence is CASSLARGGNEQFF. CDR3 nucleotides: TGTGCCAGCAGCTTGGCCAGGGGCGGCAATGAGCAGTTCTTC.

The CDR3 bases are TGTGCCAGCAGTTTATGGGAGGGTATCGGCAATCAGCCCCAGCATTTT. Translating gives CASSLWEGIGNQPQHF. The gene calls are TRBV28 and TRBJ1-5; D unclear. The germline V gene encodes CDR1 MDHEN and CDR2 SYDVKM. The CDR3 length is 16 residues. V was pared by 0 bases and J by 2 bases, with 11 bases between.

The chain links TRBV10-3 to TRBJ2-1; TRBD1 agrees at 12 bases. CDR3 length: 16 residues. The V gene's germline CDR1 is ENHRY and CDR2 SYGVKD. The J segment lost 4 bases and the V segment lost 2 bases, leaving 3 bases of the junction unmatched. The CDR3 sequence is CAISEGDRGRYNEQFF. The CDR3 nucleotides are TGTGCCATCAGTGAGGGGGACAGGGGGCGGTACAATGAGCAGTTCTTC.

V is TRBV27 and J is TRBJ1-1; 7 bases agree with TRBD1. CDR1 is MNHEY and CDR2 is SMNVEV in the germline V gene (reference sequence). The CDR3 extends over 15 amino acids. J was trimmed by 5 bases and V by 7 bases; bases with no gene match: 13. This CDR3 reads CASNYRQGFRTEAFF. Written as DNA, the CDR3 is TGTGCCAGCAATTATAGACAGGGTTTTCGGACTGAAGCTTTCTTT.

V and J are TRBV11-2 and TRBJ2-7; tentative D call: TRBD1 (6 bases). This CDR3 is built from 13 residues. CDR1 is SGHAT and CDR2 is FQNNGV in the germline V gene. With 9 bases removed from V and 2 bases from J, the gap between germline ends came to 14 bases. CDR3 residues: CASSGGSTYEQYF. As DNA, the CDR3 is TGTGCCAGTTCTGGGGGCTCAACCTACGAGCAGTACTTC.

V is TRBV7-8 and J is TRBJ1-2; D is undetermined. CDR3 size: 15 residues. Per germline, CDR1 SGHVS and CDR2 FQNEAQ. V shed 2 bases and J shed 2 bases, with 12 bases lying between them. In DNA form, the CDR3 reads TGTGCCAGCAGCTTATTAAGGGTGGGGAACTATGGCTACACCTTC. It codes for CASSLLRVGNYGYTF.

The rearrangement uses TRBV7-9 and TRBJ1-4; D gene unclear. The germline CDR1 and CDR2 sequences are SEHNR and FQNEAQ (reference sequence). This CDR3 is 16 amino acids long. V was clipped by 4 bases and J by 0 bases, with 12 bases between them. CDR3 bases: TGTGCCAGCAGCTCCCCGAGCCTTGCAACTAATGAAAAACTGTTTTTT. It specifies CASSSPSLATNEKLFF.

CDR3 amino acids: CASSYGTGTYYGYTF. The CDR3 region has the DNA TGTGCCAGCAGTTACGGAACAGGGACGTATTATGGCTACACCTTC. The rearrangement links TRBV6-5 to TRBJ1-2; the D gene is possibly TRBD1 (6 bases). V was shortened by 2 bases and J by 5 bases, with 15 bases between the two germline ends. Germline CDR1 and CDR2: MNHEY and SVGAGI. This CDR3 has 15 amino acids.

In DNA form, the CDR3 reads TGTGCCAGCAGCTCCCGCATAAGGTGGGACAGGGGGGACGAAAAACTGTTTTTT. Protein sequence: CASSSRIRWDRGDEKLFF. The genes are TRBV7-8 and TRBJ1-4; 11 nucleotides align to TRBD1. Germline CDR1 SGHVS, CDR2 FQNEAQ. This CDR3 comprises 18 residues. Trimming at V came to 4 bases and at J to 8 bases, leaving 15 bases not matched to a gene.

The V gene is TRBV7-2, the J gene TRBJ2-7, with D possibly called TRBD1 or TRBD2 (5 bases each). The CDR3 contains 15 residues. V was cut by 5 bases and J by 0 bases, with 14 bases left in between. CDR1 is SGHTA and CDR2 is FQGNSA in the germline V gene. The CDR3 sequence: CASSPWGTSSYEQYF. The CDR3 DNA is TGTGCCAGCAGCCCCTGGGGGACGAGCTCCTACGAGCAGTACTTC.

This chain joins TRBV15 and TRBJ2-7; D call uncertain. The CDR3 sequence is 14 residues long. The V end was cut by 2 bases, the J end by 2 bases, with 10 bases between. CDR1 and CDR2 from the germline V gene are LNHNV and YYDKDF (reference sequence). Written as DNA, the CDR3 is TGTGCCACCAGCAGACGGGCTACGCCCTACGAGCAGTACTTC. Its protein is CATSRRATPYEQYF.

This rearrangement joins TRBV7-2 to TRBJ1-2, with a possible D match to TRBD1 (6 bases). CDR3 size: 10 residues. CDR1 and CDR2 (germline): SGHTA, FQGNSA. Trimming left V 10 bases short and J 6 bases short, with 9 bases between. The CDR3 protein is CATDSDGYTF. CDR3 bases: TGTGCCACGGACAGCGATGGCTACACCTTC. The full variable domain, its missing parts supplied by reference TRBV7-2 and TRBJ1-2, is GAGVSQSPSNKVTEKGKDVELRCDPISGHTALYWYRQSLGQGLEFLIYFQGNSAPDKSGLPSDRFSAERTGGSVSTLTIQRTQQEDSAVYLCATDSDGYTFGSGTRLTVV.

The chain joins TRBV7-9 to TRBJ1-2; 9 bases are shared with TRBD1. The ends lost 4 bases at V and 3 bases at J; junction bases unmatched: 3. The V gene's germline CDR1 is SEHNR and CDR2 FQNEAQ (reference sequence). The CDR3 runs to 14 residues. The CDR3 reads CASSSDRGDYGYTF. CDR3 nucleotides: TGTGCCAGCAGCTCGGACAGGGGTGACTATGGCTACACCTTC.

This sequence joins TRBV6-5 and TRBJ1-2, with D possibly TRBD1 on 5 matching bases. With 2 bases removed from V and 4 bases from J, the gap between germline ends came to 11 bases. The germline gives CDR1 MNHEY, CDR2 SVGAGI. The CDR3 loop spans 14 amino acids. The DNA for the CDR3 is TGTGCCAGCAGTTACACCGGGACGACCTATGGCTACACCTTC. Protein product: CASSYTGTTYGYTF.

The chain couples TRBV28 to TRBJ2-7; TRBD2 might be the D (6 bases). The V gene's germline CDR1 is MDHEN and CDR2 SYDVKM. There are 14 residues in the CDR3. V dropped 3 bases and J dropped 4 bases, with 13 bases sitting between them. The CDR3 protein is CASSFPRAGYEQYF. The CDR3 DNA sequence: TGTGCCAGCAGTTTTCCCAGGGCGGGGTACGAGCAGTACTTC.

The genes are TRBV4-3 and TRBJ1-2; D is perhaps TRBD1 (5 bases). This CDR3 is 13 amino acids long. The V end lost 3 bases, the J end lost 5 bases, and 10 bases lay between the germline ends. Germline V gene lookup returns CDR1 LGHNA and CDR2 YSLEER. CDR3 sequence reads: CASSHGEGYGYTF. In DNA form, the CDR3 reads TGCGCCAGCAGCCACGGAGAGGGGTATGGCTACACCTTC.

The chain couples TRBV6-1 to TRBJ2-7; 9 positions match TRBD1. The CDR3 runs to 15 residues. CDR1 and CDR2 (germline): MNHNS, SASEGT. The junction had 10 bases not matched to a gene; V was cut back by 5 bases and J by 5 bases. DNA of the CDR3: TGTGCCAGCAGTCCAACCGGGACAGGGTCCCACGAGCAGTACTTC. Amino acid sequence: CASSPTGTGSHEQYF.

The chain couples TRBV13 to TRBJ1-2, with D possibly matching TRBD1 (5 bases). Germline values: CDR1 PRHDT, CDR2 FYEKMQ (reference sequence). V lost 3 bases and J 4 bases, leaving 9 bases between the germline ends. The CDR3 loop spans 13 amino acids. The CDR3 nucleotides read TGTGCCAGCAGCTTCGGGGGATCCTATGGCTACACCTTC. Translating it yields CASSFGGSYGYTF. The full variable domain, its missing parts supplied by reference TRBV13 and TRBJ1-2, is AAGVIQSPRHLIKEKRETATLKCYPIPRHDTVYWYQQGPGQDPQFLISFYEKMQSDKGSIPDRFSAQQFSDYHSELNMSSLELGDSALYFCASSFGGSYGYTFGSGTRLTVV.

The chain has TRBV5-5 and TRBJ1-1; 7 bases agree with TRBD1. With V trimmed by 3 bases and J by 0 bases, 5 bases remained unmatched. Germline V lookup: CDR1 SGHKS, CDR2 YYEKEE (reference sequence). There are 15 residues in the CDR3. The CDR3 DNA sequence: TGTGCCAGCAGCTATGCAGGGGGTATGAACACTGAAGCTTTCTTT. It is translated as CASSYAGGMNTEAFF.

This chain connects TRBV6-6 to TRBJ2-3, with a possible D match to TRBD2 (7 bases). The germline V gene encodes CDR1 MNHNY and CDR2 SVGAGI (reference sequence). V lost 8 bases to trimming and J lost 2 bases, with 17 bases between them. The CDR3 sequence is 15 residues long. CDR3 DNA: TGTGCCAGCCAAGGGGGGGAGCGGGCCACAGATACGCAGTATTTT. This encodes CASQGGERATDTQYF.

The rearrangement links TRBV10-3 to TRBJ1-5; 7 positions agree with TRBD1. CDR1 and CDR2 from the germline V gene are ENHRY and SYGVKD. The CDR3 contains 13 residues. V was pared by 3 bases and J by 7 bases, with 3 bases of the junction left unmatched. The CDR3 loop reads CAISEQGRQPQHF. In nucleotides, the CDR3 is TGTGCCATCAGTGAACAGGGGAGGCAGCCCCAGCATTTT.

The genes are TRBV6-1 and TRBJ2-1; the D gene is possibly TRBD2 (6 bases). Looked up from germline, CDR1 is MNHNS and CDR2 is SASEGT. The CDR3 has 14 amino acids. Trimming shortened V by 10 bases and J by 6 bases, and 19 bases separated the two germline ends. CDR3 coding DNA: TGTGCCACTCGACCGCGGGGAGTAACCAATGAGCAGTTCTTC. Its protein is CATRPRGVTNEQFF.

V is TRBV19 and J is TRBJ1-2; 7 nucleotides agree with TRBD1. Per germline, CDR1 LNHDA and CDR2 SQIVND (reference sequence). V was pared by 5 bases and J by 2 bases, with 11 bases of the junction left unmatched. CDR3 size: 16 residues. CDR3 DNA sequence: TGTGCCAGTAGTCCATCCCGACAGGGCGGGAACTATGGCTACACCTTC. Its protein is CASSPSRQGGNYGYTF.

The rearrangement uses TRBV9 and TRBJ1-4; tentatively, D is TRBD1 (5 bases). Deletions cut 5 bases from V and 7 bases from J, with 42 bases between. This CDR3 has 23 residues. Germline values: CDR1 SGDLS, CDR2 YYNGEE. CDR3: CASRGRQGKVLGQGEQVAEKLFF. The CDR3, as DNA: TGTGCCAGCAGAGGGAGGCAGGGAAAAGTTTTAGGACAAGGGGAGCAGGTTGCTGAAAAACTGTTTTTT. Full variable domain (outside the CDR3, taken from reference TRBV9 and TRBJ1-4): DSGVTQTPKHLITATGQRVTLRCSPRSGDLSVYWYQQSLDQGLQFLIQYYNGEERAKGNILERFSAQQFPDLHSELNLSSLELGDSALYFCASRGRQGKVLGQGEQVAEKLFFGSGTQLSVL.

The chain is built from TRBV5-8 and TRBJ1-1; TRBD1 matches 7 bases. The CDR3 has 17 amino acids. V was pared by 4 bases and J by 0 bases, with 12 bases of the junction left unmatched. The germline V gene encodes CDR1 SGHTS and CDR2 YDEGEE. CDR3 sequence reads: CASSPSGTDFMNTEAFF. In nucleotides, the CDR3 is TGTGCCAGCAGCCCCTCCGGGACAGACTTCATGAACACTGAAGCTTTCTTT. Supplemented by reference TRBV5-8 and TRBJ1-1, the full variable domain reads EAGVTQSPTHLIKTRGQQATLRCSPISGHTSVYWYQQALGLGLQFLLWYDEGEERNRGNFPPRFSGRQFPNYSSELNVNALELEDSALYLCASSPSGTDFMNTEAFFGQGTRLTVV.

This clone was counted a single time. The V gene is TRBV12-5, the J gene TRBJ2-2; D remains ambiguous. Trimming took off 1 base at V and 6 bases at J, with 3 bases between the two ends. The CDR3 is made up of 12 amino acids. The germline V gene encodes CDR1 LGHNT and CDR2 FRNRAP. CDR3 amino acids: CASGLGPGELFF. Here the CDR3 DNA reads TGTGCTAGTGGTTTGGGTCCCGGGGAGCTGTTTTTT.